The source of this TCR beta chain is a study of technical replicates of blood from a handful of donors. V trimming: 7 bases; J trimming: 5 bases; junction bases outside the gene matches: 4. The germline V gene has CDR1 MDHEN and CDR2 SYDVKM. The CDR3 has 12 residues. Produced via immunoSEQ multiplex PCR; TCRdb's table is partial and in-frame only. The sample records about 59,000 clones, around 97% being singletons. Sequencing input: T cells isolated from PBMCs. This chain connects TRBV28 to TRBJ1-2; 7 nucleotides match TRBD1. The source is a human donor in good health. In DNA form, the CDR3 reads TGTGCCAGCACCCTGACAGGGTATGGCTACACCTTC. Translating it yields CASTLTGYGYTF.